The text below deals with one TCR beta chain. The CDR3 loop spans 16 amino acids. The V gene lost 2 bases and the J gene lost 3 bases, with 14 bases spanning the gap. The germline CDR1 and CDR2 sequences are MNHNS and SASEGT. This record belongs to a study of spatial heterogeneity in lung cancer. At the level of the study: The mean occurrence of each unique TCR and UMI combination in raw reads exceeded 9.5.

Time point meaning: sample taken at primary tumor resection. Sequencing of whole RNA from tumor, nontumor lung or frozen PBMC involved no sorting. Untreated early-stage non-small cell lung cancer patients, 72 in total, were the donors. From the 5' RACE reads, TCRdb called clonotypes with MiXCR, one entry per CDR3 protein. The sample yields about 44,000 distinct CDR3 sequences, about 13% seen once. The sequence was collected from a male donor with early-stage non-small cell lung cancer. The chain carries TRBV6-1 and TRBJ2-1, with D maybe TRBD1 (6 bases). Sequencing used PBMCs, obtained at surgery. CDR3 loop: CASSELGATVYNEQFF. In nucleotides, the CDR3 is TGTGCCAGCAGTGAATTGGGGGCTACCGTCTACAATGAGCAGTTCTTC.